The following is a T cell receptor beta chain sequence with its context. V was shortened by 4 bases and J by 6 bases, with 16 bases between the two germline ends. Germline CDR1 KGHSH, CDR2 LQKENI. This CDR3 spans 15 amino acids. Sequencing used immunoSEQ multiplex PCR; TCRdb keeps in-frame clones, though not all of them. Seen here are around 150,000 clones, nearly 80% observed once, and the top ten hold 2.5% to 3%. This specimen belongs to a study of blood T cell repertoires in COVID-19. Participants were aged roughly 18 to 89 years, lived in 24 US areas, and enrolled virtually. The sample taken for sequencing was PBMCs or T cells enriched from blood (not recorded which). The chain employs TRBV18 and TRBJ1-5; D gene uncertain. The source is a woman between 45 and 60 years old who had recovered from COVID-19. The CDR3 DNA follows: TGTGCCAGCTCACTGGAAACAACGACTATTCAGCCCCAGCATTTT. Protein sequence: CASSLETTTIQPQHF.